This note documents a single T cell receptor (beta chain) sequence. What it binds is unknown. The entry originates in a study of shared clonotypes between healthy human individuals. Overall study context: Ranging from 18 to 49 in age, donors were two women and a few men. Study conclusions and caveats: Non-shared clonotypes displayed generation probabilities falling below those of clonotypes present in all four donors. Richness estimates generally favored naive over memory subsets.

The assay was immunoSEQ multiplex PCR, and TCRdb's table has in-frame clones only and misses some. The repertoire holds about 2 million clones, with about 95% as singletons. The CDR3 runs 16 residues. Trimming pared 4 bases from V and 0 bases from J, leaving 12 bases between. Germline CDR1 is MDHEN and CDR2 is SYDVKM. Naivety among CD8 cells was defined by CD45RO negativity and positive CCR7 selection, thereby excluding terminally differentiated effector memory CD45RA+ cells. This sequence joins TRBV28 and TRBJ2-2; D tentatively fits TRBD1 or TRBD2 (5 bases each). Material for sequencing was naive CD8+ T cells sorted from blood. The TCR sequence derives from a man between 18 and 35 years old in good health. CDR3 protein: CASSSAGTANTGELFF. CDR3 DNA: TGTGCCAGCAGTTCTGCCGGGACGGCGAACACCGGGGAGCTGTTTTTT.